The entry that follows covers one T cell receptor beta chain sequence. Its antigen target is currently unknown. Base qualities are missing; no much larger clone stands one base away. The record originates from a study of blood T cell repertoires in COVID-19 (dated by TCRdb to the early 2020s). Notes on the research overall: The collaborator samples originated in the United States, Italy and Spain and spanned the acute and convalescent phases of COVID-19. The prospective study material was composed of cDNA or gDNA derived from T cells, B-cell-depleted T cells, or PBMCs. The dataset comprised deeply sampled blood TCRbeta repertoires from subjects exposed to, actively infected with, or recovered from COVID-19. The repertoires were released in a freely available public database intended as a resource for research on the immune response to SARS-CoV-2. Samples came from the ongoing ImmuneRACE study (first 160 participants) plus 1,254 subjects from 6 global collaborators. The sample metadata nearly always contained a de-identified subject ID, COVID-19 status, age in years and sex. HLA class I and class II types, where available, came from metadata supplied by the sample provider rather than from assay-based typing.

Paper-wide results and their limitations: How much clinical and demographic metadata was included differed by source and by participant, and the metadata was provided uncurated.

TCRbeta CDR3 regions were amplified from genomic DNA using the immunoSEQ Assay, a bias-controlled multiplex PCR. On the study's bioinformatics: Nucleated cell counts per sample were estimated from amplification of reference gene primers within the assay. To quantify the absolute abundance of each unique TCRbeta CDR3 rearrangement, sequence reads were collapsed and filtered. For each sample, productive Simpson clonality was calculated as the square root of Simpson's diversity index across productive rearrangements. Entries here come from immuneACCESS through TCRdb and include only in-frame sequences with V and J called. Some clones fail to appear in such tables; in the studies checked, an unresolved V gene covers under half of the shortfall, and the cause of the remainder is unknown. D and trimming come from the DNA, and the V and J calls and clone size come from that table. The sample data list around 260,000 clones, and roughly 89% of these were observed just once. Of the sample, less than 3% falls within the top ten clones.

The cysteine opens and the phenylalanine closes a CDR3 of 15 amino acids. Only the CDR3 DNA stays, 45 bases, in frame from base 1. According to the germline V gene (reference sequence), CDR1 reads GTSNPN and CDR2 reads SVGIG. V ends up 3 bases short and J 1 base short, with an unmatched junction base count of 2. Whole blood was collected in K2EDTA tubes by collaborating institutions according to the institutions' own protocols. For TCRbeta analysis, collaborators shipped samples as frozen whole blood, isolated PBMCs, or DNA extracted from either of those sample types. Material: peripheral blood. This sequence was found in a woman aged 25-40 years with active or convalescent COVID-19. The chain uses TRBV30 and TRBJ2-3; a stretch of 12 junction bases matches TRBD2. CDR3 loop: CAWRRLAGGTDTQYF. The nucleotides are TGTGCCTGGAGGCGACTAGCGGGGGGCACAGATACGCAGTATTTT.